What follows are 24 T cell receptor beta chains derived from one specimen sequenced in a study of shared clonotypes between healthy human individuals. Libraries were prepared by immunoSEQ multiplex PCR; TCRdb keeps only in-frame clonotypes and omits some of them. This sample has about 510,000 clones, with 96% found just once. Sequenced input: naive CD4+ T cells sorted from blood. Indicated subset: CD45RA+ positively selected. Every receptor here comes from a woman aged 30 to 39 in good health.

As concerns this clone: The same CDR3 arises from other DNA sequences in this sample as well. This rearrangement joins TRBV5-1 to TRBJ2-5; no clear D gene. There are 13 residues in the CDR3. The V end lost 0 bases, the J end lost 5 bases, and 8 bases lay between the germline ends. Germline V gene sequence: CDR1 SGHRS, CDR2 YFSETQ. The CDR3 spells CASSLGSGETQYF. The CDR3 DNA is TGCGCCAGCAGCTTGGGGTCGGGTGAGACCCAGTACTTC. Combining the CDR3 with reference TRBV5-1 and TRBJ2-5 gives the whole variable domain KAGVTQTPRYLIKTRGQQVTLSCSPISGHRSVSWYQQTPGQGLQFLFEYFSETQRNKGNFPGRFSGRQFSNSRSEMNVSTLELGDSALYLCASSLGSGETQYFGPGTRLLVL.

The chain joins TRBV19 to TRBJ1-1; possible D gene TRBD1, 5 bases. The CDR3 has 14 amino acids. Deletions cut 6 bases from V and 1 base from J, with 12 bases between. Germline V gives CDR1 LNHDA, CDR2 SQIVND (reference sequence). The CDR3, as DNA: TGTGCCAGTAGCGACCGGGGGACGAACACTGAAGCTTTCTTT. This translates into CASSDRGTNTEAFF.

The chain recombines TRBV29-1 with TRBJ2-7; maybe TRBD2 (5 bases). Germline CDR1 SQVTM, CDR2 ANQGSEA. Trimming took 5 bases from V and 7 from J, leaving 18 bases between them. This CDR3 contains 13 residues. CDR3 region: CSVFGEWSGEQYF. For the CDR3, the DNA is TGCAGCGTTTTTGGGGAATGGTCGGGGGAGCAGTACTTC.

The CDR3 nucleotides read TGTGCCAGCAGTCAACGACAGGAAACTAGCTCCTACGAGCAGTACTTC. Translated, it gives CASSQRQETSSYEQYF. This chain joins TRBV28 and TRBJ2-5; a weak D match, TRBD1 (6 bases). The assigned J gene may be wrong: the sequence end matches TRBJ2-7 better. The germline gives CDR1 MDHEN, CDR2 SYDVKM. The CDR3 loop spans 16 amino acids.

The chain joins TRBV5-4 to TRBJ2-1; TRBD2 aligns across 9 bases. V was clipped by 2 bases and J by 5 bases; unmatched bases: 5. Germline CDR1 reads SGHNT; CDR2 reads YYREEE (reference sequence). This CDR3 spans 15 amino acids. The CDR3 sequence is CASSFGGRAHNEQFF. The CDR3 DNA sequence: TGTGCCAGCAGCTTTGGCGGGAGGGCCCACAATGAGCAGTTCTTC.

CDR3 nucleotide sequence: TGTGCCAGCAGCGGGGGTGGAGAAAAACTGTTTTTT. It encodes CASSGGGEKLFF. The J gene is TRBJ1-4, the V gene TRBV5-6; maybe TRBD1 (5 bases). V lost 4 bases, J lost 8 bases, and 9 bases lay in between. The germline V gene has CDR1 SGHDT and CDR2 YYEEEE. This CDR3 spans 12 amino acids. The full variable domain, completed using reference TRBV5-6 and TRBJ1-4, is DAGVTQSPTHLIKTRGQQVTLRCSPKSGHDTVSWYQQALGQGPQFIFQYYEEEERQRGNFPDRFSGHQFPNYSSELNVNALLLGDSALYLCASSGGGEKLFFGSGTQLSVL.

V and J are TRBV28 and TRBJ1-1; the D is unclear. This CDR3 comprises 18 residues. Trimming took off 2 bases at V and 1 base at J, with 20 bases between the two ends. Per germline, CDR1 MDHEN and CDR2 SYDVKM. This CDR3 is CASSLPSWGRLGNTEAFF. Written as DNA, the CDR3 is TGTGCCAGCAGTTTACCCTCGTGGGGTAGGTTGGGGAACACTGAAGCTTTCTTT. The entire variable domain, with the rest obtained from reference TRBV28 and TRBJ1-1, is as follows: DVKVTQSSRYLVKRTGEKVFLECVQDMDHENMFWYRQDPGLGLRLIYFSYDVKMKEKGDIPEGYSVSREKKERFSLILESASTNQTSMYLCASSLPSWGRLGNTEAFFGQGTRLTVV.

The V call is TRBV18, the J call TRBJ2-5; tentative D call: TRBD2 (6 bases). This CDR3 has 13 amino acids. With 2 bases removed from V and 5 bases from J, the gap between germline ends came to 9 bases. CDR1 and CDR2 from the germline V gene are KGHSH and LQKENI. The DNA for the CDR3 is TGTGCCAGCTCACCAGGGGGGTCGGAGACCCAGTACTTC. This codes for CASSPGGSETQYF.

This chain uses TRBV11-2 with TRBJ2-5; 9 nucleotides align to TRBD1. This CDR3 region has 15 residues. Germline V lookup: CDR1 SGHAT, CDR2 FQNNGV. The ends lost 4 bases at V and 1 base at J; junction bases unmatched: 4. CDR3 nucleotide sequence: TGTGCCAGCAGCTCCCTGACAGGGGGCCAAGAGACCCAGTACTTC. Translation: CASSSLTGGQETQYF.

The rearrangement uses TRBV5-4 and TRBJ2-7, with D tentatively TRBD2 (6 bases). Germline V gene sequence: CDR1 SGHNT, CDR2 YYREEE (reference sequence). The germline V and J ends were trimmed by 2 bases and 7 bases, with 19 bases remaining between them. This CDR3 has 15 amino acids. The CDR3 is CASSLTSGVGVEQYF. CDR3 bases: TGTGCCAGCAGCTTAACGTCGGGAGTCGGAGTAGAGCAGTACTTC.

The chain recombines TRBV28 with TRBJ1-5; 11 bases are shared with TRBD1. The V segment lost 4 bases and the J segment 7 bases; nucleotides outside the gene matches: 6. The CDR3 is 15 residues long. Germline loops: CDR1 MDHEN, CDR2 SYDVKM. The CDR3 DNA reads TGTGCCAGCAGTTCCCGGACAGGGGGCGGGCAGCCCCAGCATTTT. Translation gives CASSSRTGGGQPQHF.

This chain links TRBV13 with TRBJ2-1; perhaps TRBD2 as D (6 bases). V shed 0 bases and J shed 10 bases, with 10 bases lying between them. This CDR3 is 13 amino acids long. Germline V CDR1 and CDR2: PRHDT, FYEKMQ (reference sequence). CDR3 nucleotide sequence: TGTGCCAGCAGCTTAGGCGGGCTAGCGGAGCAGTTCTTC. Translation: CASSLGGLAEQFF.

The count of this clone is one. This chain links TRBV27 with TRBJ2-1; D might be TRBD1 or TRBD2, each matching 6 bases. V lost 2 bases and J 12 bases, leaving 14 bases between the germline ends. Germline V gene lookup returns CDR1 MNHEY and CDR2 SMNVEV (reference sequence). The CDR3 totals 13 residues. CDR3 in DNA: TGTGCCAGCAGTTTAGCCGAGGGGGGTGGGCAGTTCTTC. Amino acid sequence: CASSLAEGGGQFF.

The rearrangement links TRBV2 to TRBJ2-7, with a weak D call TRBD1 (6 bases). Between the trimmed V and J ends, which lost 5 bases and 2 bases, there was a span of 13 bases. Germline assignment: CDR1 SNHLY and CDR2 FYNNEI. There are 14 residues in the CDR3. This chain's CDR3 is CASSSKTGPYEQYF. CDR3 in DNA: TGTGCCAGCAGTAGCAAGACAGGACCCTACGAGCAGTACTTC.

The V call is TRBV18, the J call TRBJ2-5, with D perhaps matching TRBD1 (7 bases). This CDR3 contains 15 residues. Germline CDR1 and CDR2: KGHSH and LQKENI. V was pared by 0 bases and J by 4 bases, with 12 bases between. The chain's CDR3 is CASSPPGQEGETQYF. CDR3 nucleotide sequence: TGTGCCAGCTCACCACCAGGACAGGAGGGAGAGACCCAGTACTTC.

Only a few counts were recorded for this clone. This chain links TRBV7-9 with TRBJ2-7; 8 positions match TRBD2. The V gene's germline CDR1 is SEHNR and CDR2 FQNEAQ (reference sequence). This CDR3 is 15 amino acids long. J gave up 5 bases and V 1 base, and 7 bases lay outside the gene matches. The CDR3 here is CASSLGLAGRDEQYF. The CDR3 DNA sequence: TGTGCCAGCAGCTTAGGGCTAGCGGGCCGGGACGAGCAGTACTTC.

The chain is built from TRBV5-5 and TRBJ2-2, with a weak D call TRBD1 (6 bases). The CDR3 covers 16 residues. V shed 0 bases and J shed 2 bases, with 11 bases lying between them. Germline assignment: CDR1 SGHKS and CDR2 YYEKEE (reference sequence). CDR3 loop: CASSLVGTFNTGELFF. As DNA, the CDR3 is TGTGCCAGCAGCTTGGTAGGGACATTTAACACCGGGGAGCTGTTTTTT.

This chain joins TRBV28 and TRBJ2-7, with D uncertain. The CDR3 consists of 11 residues. V lost 5 bases and J lost 7, with 9 bases in between. Germline assignment: CDR1 MDHEN and CDR2 SYDVKM. The CDR3 protein is CASSPFREQYF. CDR3 in DNA: TGTGCCAGCAGTCCGTTTCGTGAGCAGTACTTC.

The chain joins TRBV11-2 to TRBJ2-5; possibly TRBD2 for D (6 bases). The CDR3 sequence is 15 residues long. V was shortened by 5 bases and J by 3 bases, with 16 bases between the two germline ends. In germline, CDR1 is SGHAT, CDR2 FQNNGV. The CDR3 DNA reads TGTGCCAGCAGCCCTCACCCTCTAGCGAAAGAGACCCAGTACTTC. This encodes CASSPHPLAKETQYF.

V is TRBV12-5 and J is TRBJ2-2; 9 nucleotides line up with TRBD2. In germline, CDR1 is LGHNT, CDR2 FRNRAP. The CDR3 spans 21 residues. The V and J ends lost 0 bases and 8 bases, in that order; junction bases with no gene match: 22. CDR3 nucleotides: TGTGCTAGTGGTTTGGTTATAGGTAAAACTAGCGGGTCCCTCACCACTGGGGAGCTGTTTTTT. The encoded protein is CASGLVIGKTSGSLTTGELFF.

V and J are TRBV6-6 and TRBJ2-1; tentative D call: TRBD1 (6 bases). The germline CDR1 and CDR2 sequences are MNHNY and SVGAGI (reference sequence). Trimming pared 8 bases from V and 8 bases from J, leaving 10 bases between. The CDR3 contains 11 residues. The CDR3 DNA reads TGTGCCAGCGGTACAGGGCATGAGCAGTTCTTC. This translates into CASGTGHEQFF.

The V gene is TRBV6-4, the J gene TRBJ2-1, with TRBD2 matching 10 bases. Germline loops: CDR1 MRHNA, CDR2 SNTAGT. CDR3 length: 15 residues. Losses at the gene ends were 3 bases for V and 13 bases for J; bases not matched to a gene: 12. CDR3 residues: CASSDLAGVLTPQFF. The CDR3 region has the DNA TGTGCCAGCAGTGATCTAGCGGGAGTTTTAACCCCTCAGTTCTTC.

The CDR3 DNA reads TGTGCCAGCAGCCGCGGCGGCGGCCCAGGGACCTACGAGCAGTACTTC. It translates to CASSRGGGPGTYEQYF. This chain uses TRBV4-2 with TRBJ2-7, with a weak D call TRBD1 (5 bases). The CDR3 is 16 amino acids. Trimming left V 4 bases short and J 2 bases short, with 18 bases between. CDR1 is LGHNA, CDR2 YNFKEQ, per germline.

The chain carries TRBV5-1 and TRBJ2-3; the match to TRBD1 covers 9 bases. Germline CDR1 and CDR2: SGHRS and YFSETQ. The CDR3 consists of 15 residues. J lost 2 bases, V lost 5 bases, and 6 bases had no gene match. The CDR3 spells CASRKQGALTDTQYF. In DNA form, the CDR3 reads TGCGCCAGCAGGAAACAGGGGGCTCTCACAGATACGCAGTATTTT.